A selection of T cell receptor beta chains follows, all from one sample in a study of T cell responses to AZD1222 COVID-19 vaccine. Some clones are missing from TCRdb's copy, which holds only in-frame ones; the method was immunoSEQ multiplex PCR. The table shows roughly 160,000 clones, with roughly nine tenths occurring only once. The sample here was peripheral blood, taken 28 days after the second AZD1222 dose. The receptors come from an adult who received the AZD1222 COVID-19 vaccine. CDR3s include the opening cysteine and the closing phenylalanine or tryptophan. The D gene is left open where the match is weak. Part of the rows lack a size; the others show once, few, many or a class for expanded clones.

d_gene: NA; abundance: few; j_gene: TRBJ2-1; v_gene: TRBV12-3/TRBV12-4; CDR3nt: TGTGCCAGCAGTATTCTCCCAGGGGAGCAGTTCTTC; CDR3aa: CASSILPGEQFF
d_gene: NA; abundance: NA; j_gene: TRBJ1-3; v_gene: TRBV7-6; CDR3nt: TGTGCCAGCAGCTCGACAGCGAGCTCTGGAAACACCATATATTTT; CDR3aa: CASSSTASSGNTIYF
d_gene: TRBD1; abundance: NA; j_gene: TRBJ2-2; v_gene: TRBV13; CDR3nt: TGTGCCAGCAGCACCGGACAGGGGTCGGCGATCGGGGAGCTGTTTTTT; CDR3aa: CASSTGQGSAIGELFF
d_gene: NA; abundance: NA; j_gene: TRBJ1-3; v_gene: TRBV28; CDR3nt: TGTGCCAGCAGTTCCCCCCAAGCTGGGGGAAACACCATATATTTT; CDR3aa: CASSSPQAGGNTIYF
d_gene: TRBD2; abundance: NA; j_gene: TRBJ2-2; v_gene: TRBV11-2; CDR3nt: TGTGCCAGCAGCCGGAGGGGAGGGGACACCGGGGAGCTGTTTTTT; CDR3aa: CASSRRGGDTGELFF
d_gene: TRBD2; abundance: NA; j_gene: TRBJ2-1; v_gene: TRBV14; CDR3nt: TGTGCCAGCAGCCCCTCGAGACTAGCCTTGGTAGGGGAGCAGTTCTTC; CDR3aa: CASSPSRLALVGEQFF
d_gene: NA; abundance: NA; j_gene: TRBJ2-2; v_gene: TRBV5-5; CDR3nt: TGTGCCAGCAGCTTGACGACCGGGGAGCTGTTTTTT; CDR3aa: CASSLTTGELFF
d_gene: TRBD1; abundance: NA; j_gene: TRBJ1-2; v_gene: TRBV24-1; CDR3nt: TGTGCCACCGCCCCAGGGGGCTCCGGCTATGGCTACACCTTC; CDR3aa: CATAPGGSGYGYTF
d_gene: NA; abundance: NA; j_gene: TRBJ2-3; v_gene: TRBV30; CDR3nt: TGTGCCTGGAGTGCATTTTGGAATACGCAGTATTTT; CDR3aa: CAWSAFWNTQYF
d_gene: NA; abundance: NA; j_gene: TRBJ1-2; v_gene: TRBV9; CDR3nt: TGTGCCAGCAGCGTAGGTAGACACCAGGTACAGGGTGGCTACACCTTC; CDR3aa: CASSVGRHQVQGGYTF
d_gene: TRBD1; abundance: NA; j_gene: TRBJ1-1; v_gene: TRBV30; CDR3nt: TGTGCCTGGAGTCAGAGGGGGCAAGACGCTTTCTTT; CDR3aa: CAWSQRGQDAFF
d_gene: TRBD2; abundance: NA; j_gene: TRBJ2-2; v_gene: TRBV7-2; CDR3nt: TGTGCCAGCCTACCTACACTAGCGGCCGGGGAGCTGTTTTTT; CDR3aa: CASLPTLAAGELFF
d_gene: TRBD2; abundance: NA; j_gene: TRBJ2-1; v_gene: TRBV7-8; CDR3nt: TGTGCCAGCAGCCCCCGACTAGCGGGCCGCAATGAGCAGTTCTTC; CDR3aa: CASSPRLAGRNEQFF
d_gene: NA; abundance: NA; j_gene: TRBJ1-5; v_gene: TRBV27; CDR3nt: TGTGCCAGCAGTTTAGGCCAGGGATTGGGGCAGCCCCAGCATTTT; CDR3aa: CASSLGQGLGQPQHF
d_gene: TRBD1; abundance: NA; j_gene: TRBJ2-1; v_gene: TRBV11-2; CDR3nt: TGTGCCAGCAGATATATAGACAGGGGAGATGAGCAGTTCTTC; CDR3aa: CASRYIDRGDEQFF
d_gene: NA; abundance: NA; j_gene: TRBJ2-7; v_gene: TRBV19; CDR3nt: TGTGCCAGTAGTATAGGAGGCAGCGAGCAGTACTTC; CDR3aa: CASSIGGSEQYF
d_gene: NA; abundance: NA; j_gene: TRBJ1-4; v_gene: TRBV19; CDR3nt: TGTGCCAGTAGTATCACAGCTTCAACTAATGAAAAACTGTTTTTT; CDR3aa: CASSITASTNEKLFF
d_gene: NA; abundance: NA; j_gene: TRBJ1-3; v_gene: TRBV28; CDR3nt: TGTGCCACCGTGGGACATTTGGCCTCTGGAAACACCATATATTTT; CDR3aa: CATVGHLASGNTIYF
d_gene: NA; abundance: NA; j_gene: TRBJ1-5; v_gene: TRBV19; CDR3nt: TGTGCCAGTAGACTAGGGAGCAATCAGCCCCAGCATTTT; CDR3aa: CASRLGSNQPQHF
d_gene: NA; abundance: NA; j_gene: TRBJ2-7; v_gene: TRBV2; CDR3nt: TGTGCCACCCACCGGGCCCTACGAGACCTCACCTACGAGCAGTACTTC; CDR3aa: CATHRALRDLTYEQYF
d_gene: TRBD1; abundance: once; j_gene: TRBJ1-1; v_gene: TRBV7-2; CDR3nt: TGTGCCAGCAGCTGGGACAGGGTGAACACTGAAGCTTTCTTT; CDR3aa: CASSWDRVNTEAFF
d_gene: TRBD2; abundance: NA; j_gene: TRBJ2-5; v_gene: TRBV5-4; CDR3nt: TGTGCCAGCAGCTTCGGGAGGGAGACCCAGTACTTC; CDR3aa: CASSFGRETQYF
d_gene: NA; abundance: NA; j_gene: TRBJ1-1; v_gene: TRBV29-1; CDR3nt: TGCAGCGGGTGTTCGGGCTTGAACACTGAAGCTTTCTTT; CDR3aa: CSGCSGLNTEAFF
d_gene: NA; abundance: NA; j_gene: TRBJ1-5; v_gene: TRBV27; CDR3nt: TGTGCCAGCAGTTGGGCAGGGGCCAATCAGCCCCAGCATTTT; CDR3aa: CASSWAGANQPQHF
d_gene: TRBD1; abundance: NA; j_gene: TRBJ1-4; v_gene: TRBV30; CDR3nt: TGTGCCTGGAGTAGACAGGGACGACTTAATGAAAAACTGTTTTTT; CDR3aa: CAWSRQGRLNEKLFF
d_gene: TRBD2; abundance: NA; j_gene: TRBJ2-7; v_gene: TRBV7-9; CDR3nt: TGTGCCAGCAGATCGGGGGGATCCTCCTACGAGCAGTACTTC; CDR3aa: CASRSGGSSYEQYF
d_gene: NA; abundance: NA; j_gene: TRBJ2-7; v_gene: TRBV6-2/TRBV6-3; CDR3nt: TGTGCCAGCAGTTTCTCCGCGACGGGAGAGCAGTACTTC; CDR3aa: CASSFSATGEQYF
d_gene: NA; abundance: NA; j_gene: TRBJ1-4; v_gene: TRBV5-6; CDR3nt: TGTGCCAGCAGCTTGCCAGGGCACGGGTCTTCAACTAATGAAAAACTGTTTTTT; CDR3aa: CASSLPGHGSSTNEKLFF
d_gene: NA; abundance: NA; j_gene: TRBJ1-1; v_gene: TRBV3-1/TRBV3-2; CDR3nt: TGTGCCAGCAGCCAGGGGGGCGAGTACACTGAAGCTTTCTTT; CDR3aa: CASSQGGEYTEAFF
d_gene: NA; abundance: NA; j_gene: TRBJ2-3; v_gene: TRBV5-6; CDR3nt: TGTGCCAGCAGCCCAATGGGGCCAGATACGCAGTATTTT; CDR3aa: CASSPMGPDTQYF
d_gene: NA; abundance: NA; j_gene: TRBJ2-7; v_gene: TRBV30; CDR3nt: TGTGCCTGGACCCCGAGGGGGGGGACCTACGAGCAGTACTTC; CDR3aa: CAWTPRGGTYEQYF
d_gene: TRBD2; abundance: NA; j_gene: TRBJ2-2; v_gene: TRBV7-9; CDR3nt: TGTGCCAGCAGCTTCCCGGGACTAGCGGGAGTTGGCACCGGGGAGCTGTTTTTT; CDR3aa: CASSFPGLAGVGTGELFF
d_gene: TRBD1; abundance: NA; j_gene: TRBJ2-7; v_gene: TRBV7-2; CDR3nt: TGTGCCAGCAGCCTCGGCCCGGGGACAGGGACCTACGAGCAGTACTTC; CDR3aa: CASSLGPGTGTYEQYF
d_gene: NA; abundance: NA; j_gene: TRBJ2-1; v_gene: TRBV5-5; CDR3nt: TGTGCCAGCAGCGAAACTGGGGGGTCCTACAATGAGCAGTTCTTC; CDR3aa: CASSETGGSYNEQFF
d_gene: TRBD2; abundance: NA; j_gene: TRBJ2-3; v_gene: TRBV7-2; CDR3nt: TGTGCCAGCAGCCCGCGGACTAGCGGGAGGGCAGCAGATACGCAGTATTTT; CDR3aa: CASSPRTSGRAADTQYF
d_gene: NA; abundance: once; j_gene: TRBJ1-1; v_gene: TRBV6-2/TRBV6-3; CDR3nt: TGTGCCAGCAGTCATCGGGGGACCGCTGAAGCTTTCTTT; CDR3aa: CASSHRGTAEAFF
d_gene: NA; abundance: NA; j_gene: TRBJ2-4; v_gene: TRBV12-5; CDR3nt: TGTGCTAGTGGTCCTCCCACAGGACCTCTAGCCAAAAACATTCAGTACTTC; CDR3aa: CASGPPTGPLAKNIQYF
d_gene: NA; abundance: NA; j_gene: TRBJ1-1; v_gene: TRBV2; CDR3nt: TGTGCCAGCAGCCCCTCCCTACGAAGATTGACTGAAGCTTTCTTT; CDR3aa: CASSPSLRRLTEAFF
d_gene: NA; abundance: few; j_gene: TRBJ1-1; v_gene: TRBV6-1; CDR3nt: TGTGCCAGCAGTGATAAGAGACAGATGAACACTGAAGCTTTCTTT; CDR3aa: CASSDKRQMNTEAFF
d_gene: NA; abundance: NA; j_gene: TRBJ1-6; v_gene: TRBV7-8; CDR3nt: TGTGCCAGCAGCTTAAAAACAGGCTACCAGAACTATAATTCACCCCTCCACTTT; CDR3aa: CASSLKTGYQNYNSPLHF